This T cell receptor beta chain was recovered during a study of vaccination and CD4 T cells after COVID-19. CDR1 and CDR2 (germline): MNHEY, SMNVEV (reference sequence). With V trimmed by 3 bases and J by 1 base, 3 bases remained unmatched. There are 15 residues in the CDR3. Time point of the sample: late sampling 161 to 241 days after vaccination in a few convalescent patients. Treatment of the sample: roughly ten-day PBMC culture with coronavirus spike peptide pools or control peptides (ViraFEST assay). An Oncomine TCR Beta short-read assay was used to sequence the DNA from cultured CD4+ T cells. Using its own MiXCR run on the PCR reads, TCRdb lists one record per CDR3 protein. Among 20,000 to 30,000 distinct CDR3 sequences listed, around 30% were seen once. Concerning this clonotype: Its antigen is as yet unknown.

Material: CD4+ T cells from blood, cultured in vitro, obtained about 7 months after SARS-CoV-2 vaccination. The sequence came from a human donor who had recovered from COVID-19. The chain combines TRBV27 with TRBJ2-5, with 9 positions matching TRBD1. The CDR3 region is CASSFTTGGQETQYF. The CDR3 coding sequence is TGTGCCAGCAGTTTTACGACAGGGGGCCAAGAGACCCAGTACTTC.